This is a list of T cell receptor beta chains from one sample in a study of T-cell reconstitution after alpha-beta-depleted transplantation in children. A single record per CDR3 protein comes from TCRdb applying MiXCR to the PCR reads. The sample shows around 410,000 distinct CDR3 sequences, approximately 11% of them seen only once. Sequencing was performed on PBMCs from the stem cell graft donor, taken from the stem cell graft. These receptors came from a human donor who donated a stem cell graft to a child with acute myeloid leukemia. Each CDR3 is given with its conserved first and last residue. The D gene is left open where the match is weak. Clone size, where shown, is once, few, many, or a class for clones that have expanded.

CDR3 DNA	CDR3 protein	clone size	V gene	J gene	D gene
TGCAGCGTTGGGAGGGACTCCTACGAGCAGTACTTC	CSVGRDSYEQYF	few	TRBV29-1	TRBJ2-7	.
TGTGCCAGGGGCCCGGGGGTCCTGGACTGGGTCGTCCAGACCCAGTACTTC	CARGPGVLDWVVQTQYF	.	TRBV7-9	TRBJ2-5	.
TGCAGCGTTTTTTCGGAGAGCTCCTACGAGCAGTACTTC	CSVFSESSYEQYF	few	TRBV29-1	TRBJ2-7	.
TGCAGTGCGCACAGGGGGTGGAACTCCTACGAGCAGTACTTC	CSAHRGWNSYEQYF	few	TRBV20-1	TRBJ2-7	TRBD1
TGTGCCATCAGTCAGGGGCAGGACTATGGCTACACCTTC	CAISQGQDYGYTF	many	TRBV10-3	TRBJ1-2	.
TGTGCCAGCAGCGGAGGGATGAGCTCCTATAATTCACCCCTCCACTTT	CASSGGMSSYNSPLHF	few	TRBV5-6	TRBJ1-6	.
TGCAGCGTAGTCACCACGGGACAGCCCTACGAGCAGTACTTC	CSVVTTGQPYEQYF	many	TRBV29-1	TRBJ2-7	TRBD1
TGTGCCAGCAGCCCGTGGATGGGGGCGGATACGCAGTATTTT	CASSPWMGADTQYF	.	TRBV9	TRBJ2-3	.
TGTGCCAGCAGCAAGCGGTGGACTTCGAATGAGCAGTTCTTC	CASSKRWTSNEQFF	.	TRBV3-1	TRBJ2-1	.
TGCGCCAGCAGCTTGGTGCCTAAGGGGACTGAAGCTTTCTTT	CASSLVPKGTEAFF	few	TRBV5-1	TRBJ1-1	.
TGTGCCAGTAGTACAAACAGGGGAGATCAGCCCCAGCATTTT	CASSTNRGDQPQHF	few	TRBV19	TRBJ1-5	TRBD1
TGTGCCAGCAGTTACTCGAAGGCCAAGGCAGAGACCCAGTACTTC	CASSYSKAKAETQYF	many	TRBV6-5	TRBJ2-5	.
TGCAGTGCTAACCCCCTAGCGGGAGGCCAAGAGACCCAGTACTTC	CSANPLAGGQETQYF	many	TRBV20-1	TRBJ2-5	TRBD2
TGTGCCAGCTCACCTCCAGGACTAGCGGGAGGTCTCGAGCAGTACTTC	CASSPPGLAGGLEQYF	many	TRBV18	TRBJ2-7	TRBD2
TGTGCCAGCAGTGCCCTAGCGGGGGGTACAGATACGCAGTATTTT	CASSALAGGTDTQYF	.	TRBV6-1	TRBJ2-3	TRBD2
TGTGCCAGCAGTTATACGGACGGTATGAACACTGAAGCTTTCTTT	CASSYTDGMNTEAFF	many	TRBV6-5	TRBJ1-1	.
TGCGCCAGCAGCTTGGCCAGTACGAACACTGAAGCTTTCTTT	CASSLASTNTEAFF	.	TRBV5-1	TRBJ1-1	.
TGTGCCAGCAGCAACAGGGGGAACACTGAAGCTTTCTTT	CASSNRGNTEAFF	.	TRBV6-1	TRBJ1-1	TRBD1
TGTGCCAGCAGTTACTCGAGGTTTTCGAACACCGGGGAGCTGTTTTTT	CASSYSRFSNTGELFF	few	TRBV6-5	TRBJ2-2	.
TGCAGCGTTGGACGGGACCCCGCACAGGAGCAGTTCTTC	CSVGRDPAQEQFF	.	TRBV29-1	TRBJ2-1	.
TGTGCCAGCAGCTTAGCGGCCGAAGGGTCCCAGCATTTT	CASSLAAEGSQHF	few	TRBV7-9	TRBJ1-5	.
TGTGCCACCCGTCGGGGGGGACGTACTGAAGCTTTCTTT	CATRRGGRTEAFF	.	TRBV6-1	TRBJ1-1	.
TGTGCCAGCAGTCGACCCTTAGAGGCGGGGTCCGAGCAGTACTTC	CASSRPLEAGSEQYF	.	TRBV6-2/TRBV6-3	TRBJ2-7	.
TGTGCCAGCAGTGATCCCCAGGGGGCCGATGAAAAACTGTTTTTT	CASSDPQGADEKLFF	.	TRBV25-1	TRBJ1-4	TRBD1
TGTGCCATCAGGAAGGGACAGGGGGCGAACAATGAGCAGTTCTTC	CAIRKGQGANNEQFF	.	TRBV10-3	TRBJ2-1	TRBD1
TGCGCCAGCAGCTTGGAGGGAGGATCCTACGAGCAGTACTTC	CASSLEGGSYEQYF	many	TRBV5-1	TRBJ2-7	.
TGTGCCTGGAGTCGTCGGGACAGAAATGAAAAACTGTTTTTT	CAWSRRDRNEKLFF	many	TRBV30	TRBJ1-4	TRBD1
TGTGCCAGCAGTTACCTAGGAGATTTCGGGGAGACCCAGTACTTC	CASSYLGDFGETQYF	.	TRBV6-5	TRBJ2-5	.
TGTGCCAGCACAAAAAGAGGGGACGGGGATGGCTACACCTTC	CASTKRGDGDGYTF	.	TRBV12-3/TRBV12-4	TRBJ1-2	.
TGTACCAGCAGTTTAGCTGGGACAGGGGTCTCCTACACCGGGGAGCTGTTTTTT	CTSSLAGTGVSYTGELFF	.	TRBV12-3/TRBV12-4	TRBJ2-2	TRBD1
TGTGCCAGCTCACCACCGACAGGAATGGAGACCCAGTACTTC	CASSPPTGMETQYF	.	TRBV18	TRBJ2-5	.
TGCGCCAGCAGCTTGCCCAGGGCGGTTTGGGACAATGAGCAGTTCTTC	CASSLPRAVWDNEQFF	few	TRBV5-1	TRBJ2-1	.
TGCAGTGCTAGAGGGGGCGGACGGGAGGCGGGCGAGCAGTACTTC	CSARGGGREAGEQYF	.	TRBV20-1	TRBJ2-7	TRBD2
TGTGCCAGCAGCCCTGGGATGGGGGCGCATGGAGAGACCCAGTACTTC	CASSPGMGAHGETQYF	few	TRBV3-1	TRBJ2-5	.
TGTGCCAGCAGCTTAATGGGCGGGGGGCCCACCGGGGAGCTGTTTTTT	CASSLMGGGPTGELFF	.	TRBV7-3	TRBJ2-2	TRBD2
TGTGCCAGCAGCCCCGCCCGTGGGGAGGTGGCGCAGTATTTT	CASSPARGEVAQYF	.	TRBV7-2	TRBJ2-3	.
TGTGCCAGCAGTTTCCAAGCTTCTTATGAGCAGTTCTTC	CASSFQASYEQFF	few	TRBV27	TRBJ2-1	.
TGCGCCAGCAGCCACCGGGACGATGGCACAGATACGCAGTATTTT	CASSHRDDGTDTQYF	.	TRBV5-1	TRBJ2-3	.
TGCAGCGTTGAAGATCCCCTGGGCGGGGGGGACACCGGGGAGCTGTTTTTT	CSVEDPLGGGDTGELFF	few	TRBV29-1	TRBJ2-2	TRBD2
TGTGCCAGCAGCCCGACCCTAAGGGGGCAAAGCTCCTACAATGAGCAGTTCTTC	CASSPTLRGQSSYNEQFF	.	TRBV3-1	TRBJ2-1	TRBD1